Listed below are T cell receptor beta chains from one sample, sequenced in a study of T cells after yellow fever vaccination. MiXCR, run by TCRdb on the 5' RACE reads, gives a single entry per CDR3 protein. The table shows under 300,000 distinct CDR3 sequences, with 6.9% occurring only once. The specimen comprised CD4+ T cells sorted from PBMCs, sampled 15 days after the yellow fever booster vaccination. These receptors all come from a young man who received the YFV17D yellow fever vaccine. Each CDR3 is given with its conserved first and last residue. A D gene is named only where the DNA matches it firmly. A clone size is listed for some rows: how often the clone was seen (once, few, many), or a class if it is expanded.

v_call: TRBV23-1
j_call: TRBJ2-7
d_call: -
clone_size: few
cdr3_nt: TGCGCCAGCAGTCCCGGCGCGATATTCTCCGAGCAGTACTTC
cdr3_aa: CASSPGAIFSEQYF

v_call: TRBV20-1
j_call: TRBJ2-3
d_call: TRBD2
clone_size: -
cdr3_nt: TGCAGTGCTAGAGATCCGGGACTAGCGGGAGGCACCACAGATGCGCAGTATTTT
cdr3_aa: CSARDPGLAGGTTDAQYF

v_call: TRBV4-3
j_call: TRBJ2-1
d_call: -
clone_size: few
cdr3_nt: TGCGCCAGCAGCCAAGAAGGTGCCCTCAGCAATGAGCAGTTCTTC
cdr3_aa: CASSQEGALSNEQFF

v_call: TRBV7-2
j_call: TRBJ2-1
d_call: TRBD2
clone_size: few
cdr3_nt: TGTGCCAGCAGCACCGGACTAGCGGGTGATGAGCAGTTCTTC
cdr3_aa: CASSTGLAGDEQFF

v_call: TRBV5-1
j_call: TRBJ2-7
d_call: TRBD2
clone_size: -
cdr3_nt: TGCGCCAGCAGCGGTAGCGGGAGTGAGGAGGGGAGGTCCTACGAGCAGTACTTC
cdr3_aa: CASSGSGSEEGRSYEQYF

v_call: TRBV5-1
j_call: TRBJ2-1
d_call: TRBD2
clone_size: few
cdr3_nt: TGCGCCAGCAGCCCACTCTCCGGGACTAGCTCTGAGCAGTTCTTC
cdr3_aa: CASSPLSGTSSEQFF

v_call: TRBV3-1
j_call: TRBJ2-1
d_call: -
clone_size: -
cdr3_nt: TGTGCCAGCAGCCAGGTTTATGAGCAGTTCTTC
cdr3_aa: CASSQVYEQFF

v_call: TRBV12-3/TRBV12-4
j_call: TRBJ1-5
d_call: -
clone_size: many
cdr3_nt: TGTGCCAGCAGTTTAGCGCTAGGTCAGCCCCAGCATTTT
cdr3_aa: CASSLALGQPQHF

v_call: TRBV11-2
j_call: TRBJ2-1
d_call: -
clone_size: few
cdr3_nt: TGTGCCAGCAGCTTGCGGGGTTTTGGCAATGAGCAGTTCTTC
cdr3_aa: CASSLRGFGNEQFF

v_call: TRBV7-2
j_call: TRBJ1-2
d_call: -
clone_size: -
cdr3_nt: TGTGCCAGCAGCTTTGACAGGAACTATGGCTACACCTTC
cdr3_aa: CASSFDRNYGYTF

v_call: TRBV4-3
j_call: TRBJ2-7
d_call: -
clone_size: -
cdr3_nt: TGCGCCAGCAGCCCCGGAAACCTCCAGGGCCACGAGCAGTACTTC
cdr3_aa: CASSPGNLQGHEQYF

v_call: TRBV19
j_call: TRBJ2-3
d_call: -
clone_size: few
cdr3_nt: TGTGCCAGCAATCCAGGACGGACCGATAGCACAGATACGCAGTATTTT
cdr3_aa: CASNPGRTDSTDTQYF

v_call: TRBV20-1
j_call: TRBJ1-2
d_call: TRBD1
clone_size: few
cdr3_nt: TGCAGTGCTAGACGGGGACAGGGGGCCCACACCTTC
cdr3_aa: CSARRGQGAHTF

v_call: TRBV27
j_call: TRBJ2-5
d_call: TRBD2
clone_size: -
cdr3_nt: TGTGCCAGCAGTTGGCGGGGGGGCCTAGGGAGGACCCAGTACTTC
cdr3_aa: CASSWRGGLGRTQYF

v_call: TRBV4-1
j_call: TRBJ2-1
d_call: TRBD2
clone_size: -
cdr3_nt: TGCGCCAGCAGCCAAGTGACTAGCGGGAGGTCATACAATGAGCAGTTCTTC
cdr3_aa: CASSQVTSGRSYNEQFF

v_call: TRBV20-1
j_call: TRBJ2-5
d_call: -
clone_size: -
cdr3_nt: TGCAGTGCCACGCCCTTGCGCGGGGAACAAGAGACCCAGTACTTC
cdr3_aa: CSATPLRGEQETQYF

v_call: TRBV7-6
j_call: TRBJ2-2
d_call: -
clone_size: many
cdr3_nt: TGTGCCAGCAGCTTAGTACACCCCGGGGACACCGGGGAGCTGTTTTTT
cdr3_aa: CASSLVHPGDTGELFF

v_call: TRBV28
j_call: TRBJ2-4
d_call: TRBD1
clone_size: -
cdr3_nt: TGTGCCAGCAGTTCACAGGGGGCGAAGGTCATTCAGTACTTC
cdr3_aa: CASSSQGAKVIQYF

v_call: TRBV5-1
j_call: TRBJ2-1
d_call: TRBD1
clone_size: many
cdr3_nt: TGCGCCAGCAGCTTAACCGGGACAGGCGTTTTCAATGAGCAGTTCTTC
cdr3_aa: CASSLTGTGVFNEQFF

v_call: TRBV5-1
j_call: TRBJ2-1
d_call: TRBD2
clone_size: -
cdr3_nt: TGCGCCAGCAGCAGCCTTCTGGGACTAGCGTCTGAGCAGTTCTTC
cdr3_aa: CASSSLLGLASEQFF

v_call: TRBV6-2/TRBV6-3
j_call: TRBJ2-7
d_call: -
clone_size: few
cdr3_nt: TGTGCCAGCTCCCGGGCGCGACTAAAGGGGGAGCAGTACTTC
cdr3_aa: CASSRARLKGEQYF

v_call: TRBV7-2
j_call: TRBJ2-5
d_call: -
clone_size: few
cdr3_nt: TGTGCCAGCACGGTAGGGCAAGAGACCCAGTACTTC
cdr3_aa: CASTVGQETQYF

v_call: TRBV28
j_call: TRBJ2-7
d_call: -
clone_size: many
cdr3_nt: TGTGCCAGCAGTCGGGGCTCCTACGAGCAGTACTTC
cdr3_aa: CASSRGSYEQYF

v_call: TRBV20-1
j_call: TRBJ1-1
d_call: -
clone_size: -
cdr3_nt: TGCAGTGCTAGTGATCGTAGGAGGAACACTGAAGCTTTCTTT
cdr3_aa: CSASDRRRNTEAFF

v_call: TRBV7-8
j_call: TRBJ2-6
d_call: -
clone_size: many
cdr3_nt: TGTGCCAGCAGCTCAGCTTACTCTGGGGCCAACGTCCTGACTTTC
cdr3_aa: CASSSAYSGANVLTF

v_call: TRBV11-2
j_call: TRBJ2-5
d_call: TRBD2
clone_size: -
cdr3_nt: TGTGCCAGCAGCCAAACGACTAGCGGCAAAGAGACCCAGTACTTC
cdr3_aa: CASSQTTSGKETQYF

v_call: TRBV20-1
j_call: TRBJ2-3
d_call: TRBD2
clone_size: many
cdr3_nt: TGCAGTGCCCAGACTAGCGGGAGGGCCGGGGGCACAGATACGCAGTATTTT
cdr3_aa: CSAQTSGRAGGTDTQYF

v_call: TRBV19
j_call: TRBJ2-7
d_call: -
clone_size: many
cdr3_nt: TGTGCCAGTAGTCACCCGGGACGGAGCTCCTACGAGCAGTACTTC
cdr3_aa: CASSHPGRSSYEQYF

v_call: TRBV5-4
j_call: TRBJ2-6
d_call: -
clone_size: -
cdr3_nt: TGTGCCAGCAGCTTGGCGTTGGGACAAATCTCTGGGGCCAACGTCCTGACTTTC
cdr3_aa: CASSLALGQISGANVLTF

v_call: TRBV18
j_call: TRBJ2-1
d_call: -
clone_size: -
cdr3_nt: TGTGCCAGCTCACTAGGACTGTTAAATGAGCAGTTCTTC
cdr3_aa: CASSLGLLNEQFF

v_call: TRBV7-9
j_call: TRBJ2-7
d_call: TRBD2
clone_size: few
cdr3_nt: TGTGCCAGCAGCTTCTTCGCGGGAGCCTACGAGCAGTACTTC
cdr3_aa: CASSFFAGAYEQYF

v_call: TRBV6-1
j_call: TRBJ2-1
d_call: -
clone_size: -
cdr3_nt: TGTGCCAGCAGTGAAATTCTGGGACAGCAGTTCTTC
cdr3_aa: CASSEILGQQFF

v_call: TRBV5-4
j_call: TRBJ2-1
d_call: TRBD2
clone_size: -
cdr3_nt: TGTGCCAGCAGCGGGACCCTAGCGGGAGCCTACAATGAGCAGTTCTTC
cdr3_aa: CASSGTLAGAYNEQFF